Listed here are 28 T cell receptor beta chains from one sample, sequenced in a study of blood T cell repertoires in COVID-19. The table came from immunoSEQ multiplex PCR; TCRdb's copy has only in-frame clones and leaves some out. The data contain some 200,000 clones, under 90% of them singletons. The sequenced sample was peripheral blood. The receptors derive from a man older than 75 with acute or convalescent COVID-19.

This rearrangement joins TRBV7-2 to TRBJ2-1; tentatively, D is TRBD1 (5 bases). Germline CDR1 and CDR2: SGHTA and FQGNSA. The V end was cut by 5 bases, the J end by 4 bases, with 18 bases between. There are 16 residues in the CDR3. CDR3 amino acids: CASSPAGSRLYNEQFF. The CDR3 region has the DNA TGTGCCAGCAGCCCAGCAGGGTCGCGATTGTACAATGAGCAGTTCTTC.

This clone was picked up a small number of times. The chain employs TRBV6-2 or TRBV6-3 and TRBJ2-7, with D possibly TRBD2 on 5 matching bases. CDR3 length: 14 residues. Between the trimmed V and J ends, which lost 5 bases and 3 bases, there was a span of 14 bases. Looked up from germline, CDR1 is MNHEY and CDR2 is SVGEGT. CDR3 in amino acids: CASSPLGGGYEQYF. The CDR3 DNA follows: TGTGCCAGCAGTCCGCTAGGCGGAGGCTACGAGCAGTACTTC.

This clone has a handful of counts. The gene calls are TRBV5-1 and TRBJ1-1; 8 bases agree with TRBD1. Germline V gene sequence: CDR1 SGHRS, CDR2 YFSETQ. The ends lost 2 bases at V and 2 bases at J; junction bases unmatched: 5. The CDR3 length is 15 residues. The CDR3 here is CASSFGGTGNTEAFF. As DNA, the CDR3 is TGCGCCAGCAGCTTCGGGGGGACAGGCAACACTGAAGCTTTCTTT.

This rearrangement joins TRBV6-5 to TRBJ1-6; possible D gene TRBD1, 5 bases. V was pared by 11 bases and J by 5 bases, with 13 bases between. In germline, CDR1 is MNHEY, CDR2 SVGAGI. CDR3 size: 13 residues. CDR3 loop: CAVGDTNNSPLHF. CDR3 DNA: TGTGCCGTAGGGGATACGAATAATTCACCCCTCCACTTT.

This chain connects TRBV7-8 to TRBJ2-3, with 7 bases that match TRBD1. Germline V CDR1 and CDR2: SGHVS, FQNEAQ. Trimming took 4 bases from V and 4 from J; bases not matched to a gene: 5. This CDR3 contains 14 residues. The CDR3 spells CASSSHRGPDTQYF. The CDR3 nucleotides read TGTGCCAGCAGCTCCCACAGGGGCCCAGATACGCAGTATTTT. Filled out from reference TRBV7-8 and TRBJ2-3, the complete variable domain reads GAGVSQSPRYKVAKRGQDVALRCDPISGHVSLFWYQQALGQGPEFLTYFQNEAQLDKSGLPSDRFFAERPEGSVSTLKIQRTQQEDSAVYLCASSSHRGPDTQYFGPGTRLTVL.

The V and J genes are TRBV7-9 and TRBJ1-1, with 10 bases aligning to TRBD1. After removal of 5 bases from V and 1 base from J, the junction contained 4 bases not matched to a gene. The CDR3 totals 15 residues. Germline V gene sequence: CDR1 SEHNR, CDR2 FQNEAQ (reference sequence). CDR3: CASSLTGGRNTEAFF. CDR3 DNA: TGTGCCAGCAGCCTGACAGGGGGCCGGAACACTGAAGCTTTCTTT. Using reference TRBV7-9 and TRBJ1-1 for the parts outside the CDR3, the full variable domain is DTGVSQNPRHKITKRGQNVTFRCDPISEHNRLYWYRQTLGQGPEFLTYFQNEAQLEKSRLLSDRFSAERPKGSFSTLEIQRTEQGDSAMYLCASSLTGGRNTEAFFGQGTRLTVV.

The chain has TRBV5-1 and TRBJ2-1, with 15 bases fitting TRBD2. The CDR3 consists of 19 residues. The V gene's germline CDR1 is SGHRS and CDR2 YFSETQ. Trimming cost V 3 bases and J 2 bases; bases outside gene matches: 9. The CDR3 nucleotides read TGCGCCAGCAGCTCAACCGGGACTAGCGGGAGGAGAGCCTACAATGAGCAGTTCTTC. Translation gives CASSSTGTSGRRAYNEQFF.

As DNA, the CDR3 is TGTGCCAGCAGTTCGGGACAGGGGGCGCGCACTGAAGCTTTCTTT. Its protein product is CASSSGQGARTEAFF. The V and J genes are TRBV6-6 and TRBJ1-1, with TRBD1 matching over 12 bases. Germline CDR1 reads MNHNY; CDR2 reads SVGAGI (reference sequence). J gave up 4 bases and V 4 bases, and 4 bases lay outside the gene matches. This CDR3 has 15 residues.

The chain is built from TRBV30 and TRBJ2-5; D might be TRBD1 (6 bases). The CDR3 length is 14 residues. Per germline, CDR1 GTSNPN and CDR2 SVGIG (reference sequence). V was trimmed by 8 bases and J by 5 bases, leaving 21 bases between them. The CDR3 loop reads CARGGAGEGETQYF. The CDR3 DNA is TGTGCCCGCGGTGGGGCAGGGGAAGGGGAGACCCAGTACTTC.

This clone was seen only once. V gene TRBV18 combines with J gene TRBJ2-1, with 11 bases that match TRBD1. V was clipped by 3 bases and J by 4 bases; unmatched bases: 5. The germline gives CDR1 KGHSH, CDR2 LQKENI. This CDR3 has 16 amino acids. Here the CDR3 reads CASSPAGTGGYNEQFF. Here the CDR3 DNA reads TGTGCCAGCTCACCGGCGGGGACAGGGGGGTACAATGAGCAGTTCTTC.

This chain links TRBV12-3 or TRBV12-4 with TRBJ1-4, with TRBD1 matching over 7 bases. J gave up 14 bases and V 6 bases, and 9 bases lay outside the gene matches. The length of the CDR3 is 12 residues. The CDR3 is CASRRTTGPLFF. The DNA for the CDR3 is TGTGCCAGCAGGAGGACGACAGGGCCGCTGTTTTTT.

The CDR3 DNA reads as TGTGCCAGCAGCTTGTGGAGACAGCGAGGCTCCTACAATGAGCAGTTCTTC. Translation gives CASSLWRQRGSYNEQFF. This chain links TRBV5-6 with TRBJ2-1; D is perhaps TRBD1 (5 bases). V was cut by 1 base and J by 0 bases, with 14 bases left in between. Germline V CDR1 and CDR2: SGHDT, YYEEEE. The CDR3 loop spans 17 amino acids. The whole variable domain, remainder taken from reference TRBV5-6 and TRBJ2-1, is DAGVTQSPTHLIKTRGQQVTLRCSPKSGHDTVSWYQQALGQGPQFIFQYYEEEERQRGNFPDRFSGHQFPNYSSELNVNALLLGDSALYLCASSLWRQRGSYNEQFFGPGTRLTVL.

The V and J genes are TRBV18 and TRBJ2-1, with D possibly matching TRBD1 (6 bases). Trimming removed 2 bases at V and 7 bases at J, with 9 bases between. Germline CDR1 and CDR2: KGHSH and LQKENI. The CDR3 has 13 residues. Here the CDR3 reads CASSPAQGNEQFF. The CDR3 region has the DNA TGTGCCAGCTCACCAGCACAGGGAAATGAGCAGTTCTTC. The full variable domain, rest sourced from reference TRBV18 and TRBJ2-1, is NAGVMQNPRHLVRRRGQEARLRCSPMKGHSHVYWYRQLPEEGLKFMVYLQKENIIDESGMPKERFSAEFPKEGPSILRIQQVVRGDSAAYFCASSPAQGNEQFFGPGTRLTVL.

The rearrangement uses TRBV4-2 and TRBJ2-5; 9 bases align to TRBD2. The CDR3 totals 15 residues. J was trimmed by 4 bases and V by 4 bases; bases with no gene match: 7. Per germline, CDR1 LGHNA and CDR2 YNFKEQ. The CDR3 spells CASSLSGGTGETQYF. The DNA of the CDR3 is TGTGCCAGCAGCCTAAGCGGGGGGACGGGAGAGACCCAGTACTTC.

The V call is TRBV6-5, the J call TRBJ1-4; possible D gene TRBD1, 6 bases. Between the trimmed V and J ends, which lost 0 bases and 8 bases, there was a span of 10 bases. Germline loops: CDR1 MNHEY, CDR2 SVGAGI. This CDR3 is 14 amino acids long. The CDR3 here is CASSYSLDREKLFF. The CDR3 DNA reads as TGTGCCAGCAGTTACTCTTTGGACAGAGAAAAACTGTTTTTT.

The chain links TRBV30 to TRBJ2-6, with TRBD1 as a possible D gene (5 bases). The germline gives CDR1 GTSNPN, CDR2 SVGIG (reference sequence). V gave up 5 bases and J gave up 1 base, with 12 bases separating them. The CDR3 totals 15 residues. The CDR3 sequence: CAWGRQTSGANVLTF. In DNA, the CDR3 is TGTGCCTGGGGTAGACAGACATCTGGGGCCAACGTCCTGACTTTC.

This clone was detected only once. V gene TRBV5-1 combines with J gene TRBJ2-7; 7 bases agree with TRBD1. The CDR3 is made up of 13 amino acids. J gave up 2 bases and V 4 bases, and 3 bases lay outside the gene matches. Germline V gene lookup returns CDR1 SGHRS and CDR2 YFSETQ. As DNA, the CDR3 is TGCGCCAGCAGCGGACAGGCCGCCTACGAGCAGTACTTC. It specifies CASSGQAAYEQYF.

This chain uses TRBV11-1 with TRBJ2-3, with 12 bases that match TRBD2. There are 15 residues in the CDR3. Germline values: CDR1 SGHAT, CDR2 FQDESV (reference sequence). V was clipped by 3 bases and J by 3 bases; unmatched bases: 1. CDR3 amino acids: CASSFLAGGTDTQYF. The DNA of the CDR3 is TGTGCCAGCAGCTTCCTAGCGGGAGGGACAGATACGCAGTATTTT.

V and J are TRBV5-1 and TRBJ2-1; D may be TRBD1 (6 bases). CDR1 SGHRS and CDR2 YFSETQ come from the germline V gene. The CDR3 has 22 amino acids. The V and J ends lost 8 bases and 5 bases respectively, with 41 bases between them. DNA of the CDR3: TGCGCCAGAAGTACTGAAGGACAGAGCGTCGGTAGGACCAAGCGCATCAACAATGAGCAGTTCTTC. Translating gives CARSTEGQSVGRTKRINNEQFF.

There are a few counts of this clone. The V gene is TRBV2, the J gene TRBJ2-7, with D perhaps matching TRBD2 (7 bases). The CDR3 has 14 residues. Germline lookup yields CDR1 SNHLY and CDR2 FYNNEI. Between the trimmed V and J ends, which lost 6 bases and 3 bases, there was a span of 15 bases. The CDR3 loop is CASSPGGVGYEQYF. The CDR3 bases are TGTGCCAGCAGCCCGGGGGGCGTGGGCTACGAGCAGTACTTC.

The gene calls are TRBV10-3 and TRBJ1-3; D not resolved. Trimming removed 3 bases at V and 2 bases at J, with 11 bases between. The CDR3 extends over 15 amino acids. Germline V gene lookup returns CDR1 ENHRY and CDR2 SYGVKD. CDR3 region: CAISDSGLPGNTIYF. As DNA, the CDR3 is TGTGCCATCAGTGATAGCGGTCTTCCTGGAAACACCATATATTTT.

This chain connects TRBV29-1 to TRBJ2-3, with TRBD2 matching 14 bases. This CDR3 has 15 amino acids. Looked up from germline, CDR1 is SQVTM and CDR2 is ANQGSEA. Germline trimming cut 6 bases from V and 1 base from J; bases unmatched to any gene: 3. This CDR3 is CSVGLAGAGTDTQYF. CDR3 DNA: TGCAGCGTGGGACTAGCGGGAGCTGGCACAGATACGCAGTATTTT.

The chain links TRBV7-8 to TRBJ1-1; maybe TRBD1 (5 bases). V was cut by 6 bases and J by 1 base, with 9 bases left in between. The CDR3 length is 13 residues. Germline assignment: CDR1 SGHVS and CDR2 FQNEAQ. The CDR3 loop is CASSHDRNTEAFF. The CDR3, as DNA: TGTGCCAGCAGTCACGACAGGAACACTGAAGCTTTCTTT.

V is TRBV10-3 and J is TRBJ2-3; 8 positions agree with TRBD2. The CDR3 covers 15 residues. Trimming took 6 bases from V and 2 from J; bases not matched to a gene: 7. Germline-derived CDR1 and CDR2 are ENHRY and SYGVKD. The CDR3 is CAIRMSGRITDTQYF. The CDR3 coding sequence is TGTGCCATCAGGATGAGCGGGAGAATCACAGATACGCAGTATTTT.

This chain uses TRBV7-3 with TRBJ2-2; 9 bases are shared with TRBD1. V trimming: 5 bases; J trimming: 5 bases; junction bases outside the gene matches: 9. The CDR3 sequence is 16 residues long. Germline CDR1 SGHTA, CDR2 FQGTGA. The CDR3 region has the DNA TGTGCCAGCAGCCAACAGACAGGGGGACCAACCGGGGAGCTGTTTTTT. It translates to CASSQQTGGPTGELFF. The variable domain in full, with the rest retrieved from reference TRBV7-3 and TRBJ2-2, is GAGVSQTPSNKVTEKGKYVELRCDPISGHTALYWYRQSLGQGPEFLIYFQGTGAADDSGLPNDRFFAVRPEGSVSTLKIQRTERGDSAVYLCASSQQTGGPTGELFFGEGSRLTVL.

The gene calls are TRBV6-4 and TRBJ2-2, with a weak D call TRBD2 (5 bases). Germline assignment: CDR1 MRHNA and CDR2 SNTAGT. Trimming took 9 bases from V and 7 from J, leaving 9 bases between them. The CDR3 consists of 11 residues. CDR3 residues: CASGGGGELFF. The CDR3 DNA is TGTGCCAGTGGAGGTGGCGGGGAGCTGTTTTTT.

The chain carries TRBV28 and TRBJ2-5, with 7 bases that match TRBD1. V lost 6 bases and J lost 5; bases outside the gene matches: 6. This CDR3 spans 13 amino acids. Germline values: CDR1 MDHEN, CDR2 SYDVKM. The CDR3 region has the DNA TGTGCCAGCAGCAAACAGGGGCGGGAGACCCAGTACTTC. Its translation is CASSKQGRETQYF.

The chain employs TRBV10-3 and TRBJ1-5; 7 positions agree with TRBD1. CDR3 length: 15 residues. J lost 2 bases, V lost 5 bases, and 6 bases had no gene match. CDR1 is ENHRY, CDR2 SYGVKD, per germline. CDR3 nucleotide sequence: TGTGCCATCAGTAACTCTGGGACAGGCAATCAGCCCCAGCATTTT. This sequence encodes CAISNSGTGNQPQHF.